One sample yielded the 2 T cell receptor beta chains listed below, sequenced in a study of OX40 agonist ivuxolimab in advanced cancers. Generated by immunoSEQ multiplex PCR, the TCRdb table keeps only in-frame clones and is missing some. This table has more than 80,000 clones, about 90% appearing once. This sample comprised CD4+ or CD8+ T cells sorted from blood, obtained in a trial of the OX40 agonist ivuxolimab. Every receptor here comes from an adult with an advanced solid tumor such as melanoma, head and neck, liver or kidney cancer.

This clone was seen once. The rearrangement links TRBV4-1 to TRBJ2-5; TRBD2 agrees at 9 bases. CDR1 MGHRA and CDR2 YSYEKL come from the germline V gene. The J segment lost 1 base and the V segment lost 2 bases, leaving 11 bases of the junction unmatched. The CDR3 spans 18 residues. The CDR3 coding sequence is TGCGCCAGCAGCCAACGGCTAGCGGGACTTAGGGGCCAAGAGACCCAGTACTTC. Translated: CASSQRLAGLRGQETQYF.

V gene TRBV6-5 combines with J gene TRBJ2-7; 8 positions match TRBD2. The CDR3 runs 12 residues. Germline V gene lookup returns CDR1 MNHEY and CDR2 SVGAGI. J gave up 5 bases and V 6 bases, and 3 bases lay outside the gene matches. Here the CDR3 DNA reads TGTGCCAGCAGCGGGAGGGTCGACGAGCAGTACTTC. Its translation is CASSGRVDEQYF.